The rows below give T cell receptor beta chains drawn from one sample of a study of vaccination and CD4 T cells after COVID-19. No antigen has been identified for these receptors. TCRdb used MiXCR to reprocess the PCR reads, holding one entry per CDR3 protein. Altogether some 11,000 distinct CDR3 sequences are present, about 41% being singletons, with the ten largest covering roughly 10%. The material sequenced was CD4+ T cells from blood, cultured in vitro, taken after SARS-CoV-2 vaccination. The receptors here all came from a human donor who had recovered from COVID-19. Each CDR3 is given with its conserved first and last residue. The D gene is left open where the match is weak. Clone size is shown for a subset of rows, as once, few, many or a class of expanded clone.

V gene	J gene	CDR3 length	D gene	clone size	CDR3 protein	CDR3 DNA
TRBV18	TRBJ2-5	16	TRBD1	NA	CASSPKTGRVRETQYF	TGTGCCAGCTCCCCAAAGACAGGGAGAGTTCGGGAGACCCAGTACTTC
TRBV20-1	TRBJ2-3	15	TRBD2	NA	CSVPPGLAGVDTQYF	TGCAGTGTTCCCCCGGGACTAGCGGGAGTTGATACGCAGTATTTT
TRBV7-2	TRBJ2-1	15	NA	NA	CASSLVWGAGNEQFF	TGTGCCAGCAGCTTAGTTTGGGGGGCCGGGAATGAGCAGTTCTTC
TRBV6-4	TRBJ2-3	13	TRBD1	NA	CATRQGAGDTQYF	TGTGCCACCCGACAGGGGGCGGGAGATACGCAGTATTTT
TRBV14	TRBJ1-1	18	NA	NA	CASSQDRFSTGMNTEAFF	TGTGCCAGCAGCCAAGATAGGTTTTCGACAGGCATGAACACTGAAGCTTTCTTT
TRBV7-2	TRBJ2-7	15	TRBD1	NA	CASSPQQGILSEQYF	TGTGCCAGCAGCCCCCAACAGGGGATTCTTTCCGAGCAGTACTTC
TRBV28	TRBJ2-7	12	TRBD1	NA	CASSSDRDQQYF	TGTGCCAGCAGTTCGGACAGGGATCAGCAGTACTTC
TRBV9	TRBJ1-2	13	TRBD1	NA	CASSPRTGSGYTF	TGTGCCAGCAGCCCCAGGACAGGGTCTGGCTACACCTTC
TRBV6-8	TRBJ1-2	14	NA	large	CASGRGKQYYGYTF	TGTGCCAGCGGCAGGGGAAAACAATACTATGGCTACACCTTC
TRBV7-9	TRBJ2-5	19	TRBD2	NA	CASSPLGTSGRVRQETQYF	TGTGCCAGCAGCCCCCTCGGGACTAGCGGGAGGGTACGGCAAGAGACCCAGTACTTC
TRBV7-2	TRBJ1-5	16	NA	NA	CASSLAGTEPNQPQHF	TGTGCCAGCAGCTTAGCGGGAACAGAACCCAATCAGCCCCAGCATTTT
TRBV19	TRBJ2-3	15	NA	few	CASSILSGGTDTQYF	TGTGCCAGTAGTATACTAAGCGGCGGCACAGATACGCAGTATTTT
TRBV14	TRBJ1-1	13	NA	few	CASSRRGNTEAFF	TGTGCCAGCAGCCGAAGGGGGAACACTGAAGCTTTCTTT
TRBV20-1	TRBJ2-1	19	TRBD2	NA	CSARARSAGGRGSYNEQFF	TGCAGTGCTAGAGCCAGATCAGCGGGAGGTCGTGGCTCCTACAATGAGCAGTTCTTC
TRBV7-2	TRBJ2-7	19	TRBD1	NA	CASSHTTGTGGLGPYEQYF	TGTGCCAGCAGCCACACAACCGGGACAGGGGGTTTGGGGCCCTACGAGCAGTACTTC
TRBV7-8	TRBJ1-2	17	NA	NA	CASSLMGGARVNYGYTF	TGTGCCAGCAGCTTAATGGGTGGCGCGCGGGTTAACTATGGCTACACCTTC
TRBV7-9	TRBJ2-7	15	TRBD1	NA	CASSPQAGQAYEQYF	TGTGCCAGCAGCCCTCAGGCGGGACAGGCCTACGAGCAGTACTTC
TRBV7-3	TRBJ2-1	15	NA	few	CASSWTQTGYNEQFF	TGTGCCAGCAGCTGGACCCAAACCGGATACAATGAGCAGTTCTTC
TRBV6-2/TRBV6-3	TRBJ1-2	14	NA	few	CASRFTDSPGGYTF	TGTGCCAGCAGATTTACCGACAGCCCGGGGGGCTACACCTTC
TRBV7-3	TRBJ2-6	17	TRBD2	NA	CASSLSGVGGGANVLTF	TGTGCCAGCAGCTTAAGTGGTGTGGGGGGGGGGGCCAACGTCCTGACTTTC
TRBV7-2	TRBJ1-1	15	NA	few	CASSSTSTRNTEAFF	TGTGCCAGCAGCTCAACCTCAACACGGAACACTGAAGCTTTCTTT
TRBV18	TRBJ2-3	17	NA	few	CASSPPVGRTIGYTQYF	TGTGCCAGCTCACCACCGGTAGGACGGACTATTGGGTATACGCAGTATTTT
TRBV29-1	TRBJ1-2	12	TRBD1	NA	CSVQTGWNGYTF	TGCAGCGTCCAGACAGGGTGGAATGGCTACACCTTC
TRBV2	TRBJ2-1	10	NA	NA	CASSRLEQFF	TGTGCCAGCAGTAGACTAGAGCAGTTCTTC
TRBV11-2	TRBJ2-7	14	NA	once	CASSSGLPPKEQYF	TGTGCCAGCAGCTCGGGACTTCCGCCGAAGGAGCAGTACTTC
TRBV19	TRBJ1-2	13	NA	NA	CASQREGNYGYTF	TGTGCCAGTCAAAGGGAGGGCAACTATGGCTACACCTTC
TRBV28	TRBJ2-3	16	TRBD2	few	CASSSRGLAGPDTQYF	TGTGCCAGCAGTTCAAGAGGTCTAGCGGGACCAGATACGCAGTATTTT
TRBV20-1	TRBJ2-5	12	NA	NA	CSARGVKETQYF	TGCAGTGCTAGGGGTGTTAAAGAGACCCAGTACTTC
TRBV20-1	TRBJ1-1	13	NA	few	CSARGVLNTEAFF	TGCAGTGCTAGGGGGGTCTTGAACACTGAAGCTTTCTTT
TRBV19	TRBJ1-1	14	NA	NA	CASSIDRRGTEAFF	TGTGCCAGTAGTATCGATCGGAGAGGCACTGAAGCTTTCTTT
TRBV7-2	TRBJ1-6	13	NA	few	CASATTPGLTLHF	TGTGCCAGCGCCACAACCCCCGGGCTAACCCTCCACTTT
TRBV2	TRBJ2-5	15	TRBD2	NA	CASRPGTSGIRGQYF	TGTGCCAGCAGACCCGGGACTAGCGGGATCCGTGGCCAGTACTTC
TRBV11-1	TRBJ2-7	14	TRBD1	few	CASSKGQGIYEQYF	TGTGCCAGCAGCAAGGGACAGGGGATTTACGAGCAGTACTTC
TRBV6-2/TRBV6-3	TRBJ1-2	13	NA	NA	CASTADRIYGYTF	TGTGCCAGCACTGCGGACAGAATATATGGCTACACCTTC
TRBV27	TRBJ2-1	14	NA	few	CASSVPGPYNEQFF	TGTGCCAGCAGCGTCCCAGGGCCTTACAATGAGCAGTTCTTC
TRBV18	TRBJ1-2	11	NA	NA	CASSLAVGYTF	TGTGCCAGCTCACTCGCAGTGGGCTACACCTTC